This T cell receptor (beta chain) emerged from a study of Graves' ophthalmopathy and Graves' hyperthyroidism. Study at large: The collection of peripheral blood took place at initial diagnosis, before any treatment.

Hyperthyroidism in these 18- to 65-year-old patients was newly diagnosed, lasting under 2 months. As the starting material, 8 to 10 ml of fresh peripheral blood yielded the PBMCs. The sample holds many counts of this clonotype. V dropped 2 bases and J dropped 11 bases, with 10 bases sitting between them. Germline V lookup: CDR1 SGHRS, CDR2 YFSETQ. The CDR3 spans 11 residues. CDR3 regions of TCR beta were amplified from RNA transcripts. Second-round multiplex PCR came after a first-round RT-PCR that employed HTBI primers. TCRdb passed the multiplex PCR reads through MiXCR, listing each CDR3 protein once. The sample records more than 300,000 distinct CDR3 sequences, roughly 15% being singletons.

The sequenced material came from peripheral blood. The V gene is TRBV5-1, the J gene TRBJ1-1, with D uncertain. The sequence was obtained from a woman under 30 with stable Graves' hyperthyroidism. CDR3: CASSFEGSAFF. CDR3 coding DNA: TGCGCCAGCAGCTTCGAGGGTTCGGCTTTCTTT.